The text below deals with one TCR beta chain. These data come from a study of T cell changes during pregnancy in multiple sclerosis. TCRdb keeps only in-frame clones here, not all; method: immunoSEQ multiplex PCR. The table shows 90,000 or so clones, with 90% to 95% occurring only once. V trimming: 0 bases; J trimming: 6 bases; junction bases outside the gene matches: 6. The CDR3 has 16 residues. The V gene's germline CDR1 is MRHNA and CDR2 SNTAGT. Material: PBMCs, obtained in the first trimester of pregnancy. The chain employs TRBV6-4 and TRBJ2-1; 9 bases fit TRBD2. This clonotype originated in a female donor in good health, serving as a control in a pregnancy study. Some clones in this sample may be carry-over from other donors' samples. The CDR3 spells CASSDSRTSDRNEQFF. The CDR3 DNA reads TGTGCCAGCAGTGACTCGAGGACTAGCGACCGCAATGAGCAGTTCTTC.